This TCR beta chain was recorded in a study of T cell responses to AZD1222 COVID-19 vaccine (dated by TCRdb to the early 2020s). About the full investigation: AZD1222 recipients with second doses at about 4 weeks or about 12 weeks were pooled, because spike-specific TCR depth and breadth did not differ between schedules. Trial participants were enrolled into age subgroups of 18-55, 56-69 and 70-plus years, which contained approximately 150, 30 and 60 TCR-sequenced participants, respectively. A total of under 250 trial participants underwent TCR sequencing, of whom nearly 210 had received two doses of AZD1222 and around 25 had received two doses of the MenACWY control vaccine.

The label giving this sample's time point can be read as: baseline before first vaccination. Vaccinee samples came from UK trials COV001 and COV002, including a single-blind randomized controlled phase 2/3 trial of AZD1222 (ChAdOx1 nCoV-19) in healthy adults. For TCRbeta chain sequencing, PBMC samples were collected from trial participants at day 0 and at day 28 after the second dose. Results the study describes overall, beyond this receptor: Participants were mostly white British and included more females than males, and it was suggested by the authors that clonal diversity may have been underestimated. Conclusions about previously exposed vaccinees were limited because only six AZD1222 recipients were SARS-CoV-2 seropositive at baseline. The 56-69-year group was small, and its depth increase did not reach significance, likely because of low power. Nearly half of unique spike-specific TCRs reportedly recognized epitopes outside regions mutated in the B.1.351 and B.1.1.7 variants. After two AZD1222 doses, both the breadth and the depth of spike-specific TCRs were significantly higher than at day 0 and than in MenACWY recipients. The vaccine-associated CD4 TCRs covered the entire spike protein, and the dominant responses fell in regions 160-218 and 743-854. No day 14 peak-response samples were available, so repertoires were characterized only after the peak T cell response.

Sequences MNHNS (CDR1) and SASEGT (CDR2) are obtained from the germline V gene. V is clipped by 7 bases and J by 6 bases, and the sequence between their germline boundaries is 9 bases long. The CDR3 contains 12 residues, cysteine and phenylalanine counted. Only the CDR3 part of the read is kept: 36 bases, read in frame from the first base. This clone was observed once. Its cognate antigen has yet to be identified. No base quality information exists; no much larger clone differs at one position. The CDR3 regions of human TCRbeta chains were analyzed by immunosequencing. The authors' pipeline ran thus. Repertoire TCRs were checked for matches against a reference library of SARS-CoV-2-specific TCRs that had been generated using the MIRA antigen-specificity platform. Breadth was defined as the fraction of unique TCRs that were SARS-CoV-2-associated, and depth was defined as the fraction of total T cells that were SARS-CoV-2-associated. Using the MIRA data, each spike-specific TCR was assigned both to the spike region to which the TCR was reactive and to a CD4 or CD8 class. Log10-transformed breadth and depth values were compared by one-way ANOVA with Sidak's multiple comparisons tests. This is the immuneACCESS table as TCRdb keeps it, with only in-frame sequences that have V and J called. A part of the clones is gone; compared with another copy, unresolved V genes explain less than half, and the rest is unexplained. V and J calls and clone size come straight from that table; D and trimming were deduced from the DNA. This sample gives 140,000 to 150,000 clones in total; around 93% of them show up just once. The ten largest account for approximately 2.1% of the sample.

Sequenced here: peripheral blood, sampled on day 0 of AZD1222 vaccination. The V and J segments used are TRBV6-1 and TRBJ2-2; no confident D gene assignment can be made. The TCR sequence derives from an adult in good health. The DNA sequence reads TGTGCCAGCACCTCCAAGGCCGGGGAGCTGTTTTTT. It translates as CASTSKAGELFF.